The 18 T cell receptor beta chains below were found in one sample sequenced in a study of cytotoxic CD8 clonotypes in ibrutinib-treated CLL. Profiling relied on immunoSEQ multiplex PCR, and the TCRdb table lists in-frame clones only, not all of them. This table has more than 75,000 clones, roughly three quarters appearing once. Sequenced material: PBMCs, taken after 24 months of ibrutinib treatment. The receptors shown here come from a human donor with chronic lymphocytic leukemia.

The CDR3 loop reads CASSYRTGSQYF. In nucleotides, the CDR3 is TGTGCCAGCAGCTATAGGACAGGGAGCCAGTATTTT. J is TRBJ2-3 and V is TRBV7-8, with TRBD1 matching over 8 bases. The CDR3 covers 12 residues. CDR1 is SGHVS, CDR2 FQNEAQ, per germline. V trimming: 4 bases; J trimming: 12 bases; junction bases outside the gene matches: 6.

The chain is built from TRBV18 and TRBJ2-3, with TRBD2 identical over 9 bases. Germline values: CDR1 KGHSH, CDR2 LQKENI. V was clipped by 3 bases and J by 0 bases; unmatched bases: 7. This CDR3 contains 17 residues. The CDR3: CASSPAGGIVSTDTQYF. The CDR3 DNA is TGTGCCAGCTCACCCGCGGGAGGGATTGTCAGCACAGATACGCAGTATTTT.

The chain has TRBV7-2 and TRBJ2-1; 9 bases are a match to TRBD2. V lost 1 base, J lost 0 bases, and 7 bases stayed unmatched. CDR3 length equals 18 residues. CDR1 is SGHTA and CDR2 is FQGNSA in the germline V gene. This CDR3 is CASSLGLAGPSSYNEQFF. The CDR3 nucleotides are TGTGCCAGCAGCTTAGGTCTAGCGGGGCCTAGCTCCTACAATGAGCAGTTCTTC.

As DNA, the CDR3 is TGTGCCAGTAGTATTCTGGCGGGAAAAGGTGAGCAGTTCTTC. It translates to CASSILAGKGEQFF. The chain couples TRBV19 to TRBJ2-1; D may be TRBD2 (6 bases). The CDR3 extends over 14 amino acids. Germline CDR1 LNHDA, CDR2 SQIVND (reference sequence). Between the trimmed V and J ends, which lost 3 bases and 9 bases, there was a span of 15 bases.

This clone was recorded once. The chain recombines TRBV10-1 with TRBJ2-7; the D call may be TRBD1 or TRBD2 (5 bases each). CDR1 and CDR2 (germline): WNHNN, SYGVQD (reference sequence). The CDR3 spans 16 residues. V shed 3 bases and J shed 2 bases, with 17 bases lying between them. CDR3 sequence reads: CASSDPSRGRTYEQYF. The DNA for the CDR3 is TGCGCCAGCAGTGACCCTTCACGGGGCCGTACCTACGAGCAGTACTTC.

The J gene is TRBJ2-5, the V gene TRBV5-1; D perhaps matches TRBD2 (6 bases). This CDR3 spans 16 amino acids. Germline CDR1 reads SGHRS; CDR2 reads YFSETQ. Trimming shortened V by 5 bases and J by 2 bases, and 19 bases separated the two germline ends. CDR3 nucleotide sequence: TGCGCCAGCAGTTTAGGGATGGCGGGACCTCAAGAGACCCAGTACTTC. Translating it yields CASSLGMAGPQETQYF.

Of note for this clone: Relative to the germline gene, one junction end is altered; a read error may explain this. This chain joins TRBV5-1 and TRBJ2-7; 8 bases line up with TRBD2. CDR1 and CDR2 (germline): SGHRS, YFSETQ. CDR3 length equals 16 residues. CDR3 sequence: CASSLQREGLSYEQYF. CDR3 DNA: TGTGCCAGCAGCTTGCAACGGGAGGGCCTCTCCTACGAGCAGTACTTC.

The genes are TRBV5-1 and TRBJ2-3; the match to TRBD1 covers 10 bases. Trimming at V came to 0 bases and at J to 4 bases, leaving 2 bases not matched to a gene. Per germline, CDR1 SGHRS and CDR2 YFSETQ. This CDR3 has 15 residues. CDR3 nucleotides: TGCGCCAGCAGCTTGGCCGGGACAGGGGCAGATACGCAGTATTTT. Its translation: CASSLAGTGADTQYF. Based on the CDR3 plus reference TRBV5-1 and TRBJ2-3, the full variable domain is KAGVTQTPRYLIKTRGQQVTLSCSPISGHRSVSWYQQTPGQGLQFLFEYFSETQRNKGNFPGRFSGRQFSNSRSEMNVSTLELGDSALYLCASSLAGTGADTQYFGPGTRLTVL.

The rearrangement uses TRBV18 and TRBJ2-1; TRBD2 matches at 7 bases. The CDR3 runs 15 residues. The germline CDR1 and CDR2 sequences are KGHSH and LQKENI. V shed 8 bases, J shed 2 bases, and the junction held 9 bases outside the gene matches. The CDR3 loop reads CASTPGAGAYNEQFF. The CDR3 DNA sequence: TGTGCCAGCACCCCCGGCGCGGGAGCCTACAATGAGCAGTTCTTC.

J is TRBJ1-5 and V is TRBV11-2, with D possibly TRBD1 on 5 matching bases. The CDR3 length is 15 residues. V was pared by 1 base and J by 0 bases, with 7 bases between. Germline assignment: CDR1 SGHAT and CDR2 FQNNGV. The CDR3 protein is CASSLGRGSNQPQHF. The CDR3 bases are TGTGCCAGCAGCTTAGGTAGGGGTAGCAATCAGCCCCAGCATTTT.

The chain employs TRBV28 and TRBJ1-2, with D tentatively TRBD1 (5 bases). Trimming took off 6 bases at V and 1 base at J, with 9 bases between the two ends. Germline CDR1 reads MDHEN; CDR2 reads SYDVKM. CDR3 length: 13 amino acids. Here the CDR3 reads CASRTEHNYGYTF. CDR3 nucleotide sequence: TGTGCCAGCAGGACAGAGCATAACTATGGCTACACCTTC.

The chain uses TRBV25-1 and TRBJ2-7, with D possibly TRBD2 on 5 matching bases. From germline, CDR1 is MGHDK and CDR2 SYGVNS. This CDR3 contains 14 residues. The V end was cut by 4 bases, the J end by 1 base, with 11 bases between. The CDR3 DNA reads as TGTGCCAGCAGTGCGAGGGCCGGGTCCTACGAGCAGTACTTC. Its protein product is CASSARAGSYEQYF.

V gene TRBV27 combines with J gene TRBJ1-2; the match to TRBD1 covers 8 bases. Looked up from germline, CDR1 is MNHEY and CDR2 is SMNVEV (reference sequence). There are 13 residues in the CDR3. Trimming at V came to 5 bases and at J to 4 bases, leaving 3 bases not matched to a gene. This CDR3 is CASSRTGSYGYTF. CDR3 nucleotide sequence: TGTGCCAGCAGTAGGACAGGGAGCTATGGCTACACCTTC.

This rearrangement joins TRBV7-2 to TRBJ2-7, with 8 bases identical to TRBD1. The length of the CDR3 is 15 residues. V lost 5 bases, J lost 7 bases, and 13 bases stayed unmatched. Germline V gene data show CDR1 as SGHTA and CDR2 as FQGNSA. The DNA for the CDR3 is TGTGCCAGCAGCCCCGGACAGGGAACGACGAGGGAGCAGTACTTC. It translates to CASSPGQGTTREQYF.

The count of this clone is one. V usage is TRBV25-1 and J usage is TRBJ2-2; TRBD1 or TRBD2 may be the D gene (5 bases each). This CDR3 is built from 14 residues. Trimming pared 5 bases from V and 4 bases from J, leaving 11 bases between. Germline assignment: CDR1 MGHDK and CDR2 SYGVNS. The CDR3 DNA is TGTGCCAGCAGTCTGCAGAGGGGCACCGGGGAGCTGTTTTTT. Protein product: CASSLQRGTGELFF.

This clone came up once. The chain combines TRBV27 with TRBJ1-1, with 7 bases identical to TRBD1. CDR1 and CDR2 (germline): MNHEY, SMNVEV (reference sequence). The CDR3 has 15 residues. Trimming removed 5 bases from V and 1 base from J; junction bases left unmatched: 7. In nucleotides, the CDR3 is TGTGCCAGCAGTACCTACAGGGGAAGGAACACTGAAGCTTTCTTT. It encodes CASSTYRGRNTEAFF.

V is TRBV7-9 and J is TRBJ2-6; D is uncertain. The CDR3 is 15 residues long. CDR1 is SEHNR and CDR2 is FQNEAQ in the germline V gene (reference sequence). The V end was cut by 5 bases, the J end by 0 bases, with 8 bases between. The CDR3 spells CASSIGVSGANVLTF. Written as DNA, the CDR3 is TGTGCCAGCAGCATCGGCGTCTCTGGGGCCAACGTCCTGACTTTC.

The chain recombines TRBV9 with TRBJ1-1; 11 bases line up with TRBD1. CDR3 length equals 18 residues. Germline assignment: CDR1 SGDLS and CDR2 YYNGEE. V was pared by 3 bases and J by 4 bases, with 14 bases of the junction left unmatched. DNA of the CDR3: TGTGCCAGCAGCGCTTCCCGGGACAGGGGGTTGGTTGGCACTGAAGCTTTCTTT. Protein: CASSASRDRGLVGTEAFF.